This paragraph covers one TCR beta chain sequence. The data are from a study of blood T cell repertoires in COVID-19. Sequencing was performed with immunoSEQ multiplex PCR; in TCRdb, only in-frame clones are kept and a portion is missing. This sample yields more than 120,000 clones, of which around 84% are seen a single time; approximately 5% belongs to the top ten. From germline, CDR1 is SGHRS and CDR2 YFSETQ. V was pared by 4 bases and J by 2 bases, with 8 bases of the junction left unmatched. The CDR3 loop spans 16 amino acids. The sample consisted of peripheral blood. The source of this sequence is a human donor in a cohort sampled during active COVID-19. The rearrangement links TRBV5-1 to TRBJ2-2; 7 bases match TRBD1. CDR3 coding DNA: TGCGCCAGCAGCCCGTATTCAGGGGGTAACACCGGGGAGCTGTTTTTT. Its protein is CASSPYSGGNTGELFF.